What follows describes a single TCR beta chain. The antigen remains undetermined. Amplification used 60 Vbeta primers and 13 Jbeta primers. Sequencing used immunoSEQ multiplex PCR; TCRdb keeps in-frame clones, though not all of them. The table includes 100,000 to 150,000 clones, under 90% detected once. The data belong to a study of cytomegalovirus exposure and HLA in healthy donors. Study-level findings and limits: In a later analysis, TCR association rates varied by HLA locus: DRB1 most, HLA-C fewest.

The germline V gene has CDR1 SEHNR and CDR2 FQNEAQ (reference sequence). The J segment lost 5 bases and the V segment lost 5 bases, leaving 9 bases of the junction unmatched. The CDR3 contains 17 residues. The sample taken for sequencing was PBMCs. This TCR was recovered from a woman aged 40 to 50 in good health and CMV-seropositive. This chain joins TRBV7-9 and TRBJ2-1; 13 bases fit TRBD2. Here the CDR3 reads CASSIIPGLAGNNEQFF. The CDR3 DNA follows: TGTGCCAGCAGCATTATTCCGGGACTAGCGGGAAACAATGAGCAGTTCTTC.